The T cell receptor beta chain described here comes from a study of blood T cell repertoires in COVID-19. Germline CDR1 and CDR2: MNHNS and SASEGT. V was pared by 2 bases and J by 1 base, with 2 bases between. This CDR3 comprises 12 residues. The method was immunoSEQ multiplex PCR; TCRdb's version includes in-frame clones alone and lacks a portion of them. The sample lists about 44,000 clones, about 86% seen once, with around two fifths in the top ten. V is TRBV6-1 and J is TRBJ1-2; D unresolved. This clonotype was sampled from a human donor in a cohort sampled during active COVID-19. The sequenced sample was peripheral blood. CDR3 region: CASSELNYGYTF. Written as DNA, the CDR3 is TGTGCCAGCAGTGAACTTAACTATGGCTACACCTTC.